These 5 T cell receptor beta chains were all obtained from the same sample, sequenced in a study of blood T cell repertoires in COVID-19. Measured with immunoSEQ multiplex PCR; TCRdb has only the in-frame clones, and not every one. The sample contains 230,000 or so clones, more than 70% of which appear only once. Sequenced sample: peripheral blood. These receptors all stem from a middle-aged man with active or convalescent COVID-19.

The CDR3 DNA reads TGTGCCAGCAGCCAAAGGGACAGTATCTACGAGCAGTACTTC. This gives the protein CASSQRDSIYEQYF. The rearrangement uses TRBV7-8 and TRBJ2-7; 7 nucleotides line up with TRBD1. The CDR3 loop spans 14 amino acids. Germline assignment: CDR1 SGHVS and CDR2 FQNEAQ. The trim removed 5 bases at V and 3 bases at J, leaving 7 bases unmatched.

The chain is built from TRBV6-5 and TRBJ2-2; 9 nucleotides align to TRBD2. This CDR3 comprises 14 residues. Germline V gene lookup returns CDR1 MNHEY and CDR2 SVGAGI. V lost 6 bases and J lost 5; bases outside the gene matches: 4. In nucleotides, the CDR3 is TGTGCCAGCAGAGGACTAGCGCTGACCGGGGAGCTGTTTTTT. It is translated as CASRGLALTGELFF.

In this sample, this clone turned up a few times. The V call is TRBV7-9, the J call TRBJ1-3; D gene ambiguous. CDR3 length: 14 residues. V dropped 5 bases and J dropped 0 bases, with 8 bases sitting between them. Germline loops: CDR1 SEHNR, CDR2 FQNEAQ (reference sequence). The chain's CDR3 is CASSASSSGNTIYF. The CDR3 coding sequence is TGTGCCAGCAGCGCCTCCAGCTCTGGAAACACCATATATTTT.

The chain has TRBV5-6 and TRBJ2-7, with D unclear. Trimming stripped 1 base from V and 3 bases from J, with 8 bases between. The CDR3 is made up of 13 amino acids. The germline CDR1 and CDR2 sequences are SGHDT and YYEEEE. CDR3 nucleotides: TGTGCCAGCAGCTTGAGCCATCTCTACGAGCAGTACTTC. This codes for CASSLSHLYEQYF.

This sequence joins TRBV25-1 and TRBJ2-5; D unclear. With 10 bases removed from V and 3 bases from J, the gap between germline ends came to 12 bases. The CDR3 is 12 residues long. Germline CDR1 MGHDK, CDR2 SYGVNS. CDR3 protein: CATSLVEETQYF. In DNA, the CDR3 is TGTGCCACTTCACTCGTGGAAGAGACCCAGTACTTC.